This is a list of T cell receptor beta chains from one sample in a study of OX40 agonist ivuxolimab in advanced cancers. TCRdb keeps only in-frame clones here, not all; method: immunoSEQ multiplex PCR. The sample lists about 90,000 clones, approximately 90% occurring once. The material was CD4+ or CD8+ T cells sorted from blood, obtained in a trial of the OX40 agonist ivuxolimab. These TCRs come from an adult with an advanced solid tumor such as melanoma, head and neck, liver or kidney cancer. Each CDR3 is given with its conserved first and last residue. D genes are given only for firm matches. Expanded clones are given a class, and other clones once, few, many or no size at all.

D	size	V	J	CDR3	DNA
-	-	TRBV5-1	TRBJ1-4	CASSSTPGGTNEKLFF	TGCGCCAGCAGCTCGACCCCGGGGGGCACTAATGAAAAACTGTTTTTT
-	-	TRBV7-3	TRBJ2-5	CASSLMEGETQYF	TGTGCCAGCAGCTTAATGGAGGGGGAGACCCAGTACTTC
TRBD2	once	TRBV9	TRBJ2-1	CASSVGTSGRLNEQFF	TGTGCCAGCAGCGTCGGGACTAGCGGGCGCCTCAATGAGCAGTTCTTC
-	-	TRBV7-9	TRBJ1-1	CASSLQSEAFF	TGTGCCAGCAGCCTACAGAGTGAAGCTTTCTTT
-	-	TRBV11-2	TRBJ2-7	CASSLLGYPYEQYF	TGTGCCAGCAGCTTACTCGGGTACCCCTACGAGCAGTACTTC
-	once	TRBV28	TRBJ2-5	CASNKARGTQETQYF	TGTGCCAGCAATAAAGCACGAGGGACACAAGAGACCCAGTACTTC
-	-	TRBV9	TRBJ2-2	CASSVGTGELFF	TGTGCCAGCAGCGTAGGCACCGGGGAGCTGTTTTTT
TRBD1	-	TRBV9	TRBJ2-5	CASSVAGGQETQYF	TGTGCCAGCAGCGTCGCAGGGGGACAAGAGACCCAGTACTTC
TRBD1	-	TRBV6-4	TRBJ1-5	CACRQGVQPQHF	TGTGCCTGTAGACAGGGGGTCCAGCCCCAGCATTTT
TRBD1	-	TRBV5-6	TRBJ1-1	CASSLGDRDTEAFF	TGTGCCAGCAGCTTGGGCGACAGGGACACTGAAGCTTTCTTT
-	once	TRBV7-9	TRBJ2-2	CASSSRESANTGELFF	TGTGCCAGCAGCAGCAGGGAAAGCGCGAACACCGGGGAGCTGTTTTTT
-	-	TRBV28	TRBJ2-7	CASSSLGEQYF	TGTGCCAGCAGTTCCCTCGGGGAGCAGTACTTC
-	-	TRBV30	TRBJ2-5	CAWTGGQPGPTQQETQYF	TGTGCCTGGACCGGTGGACAACCCGGACCGACTCAACAAGAGACCCAGTACTTC
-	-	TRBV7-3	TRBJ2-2	CASSVGGVPGELFF	TGTGCCAGCAGTGTGGGTGGGGTCCCCGGGGAGCTGTTTTTT
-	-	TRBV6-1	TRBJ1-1	CASRIYTENTEAFF	TGTGCCAGCAGGATATACACAGAGAACACTGAAGCTTTCTTT
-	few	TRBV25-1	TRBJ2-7	CASSDNSLSYEQYF	TGTGCCAGCAGTGACAACAGTCTCTCCTACGAGCAGTACTTC
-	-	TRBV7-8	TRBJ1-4	CASSLDVAREKLFF	TGTGCCAGCAGCTTAGACGTAGCGAGGGAAAAACTGTTTTTT
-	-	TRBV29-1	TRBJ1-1	CSVEDRNTEAFF	TGCAGCGTTGAAGATCGAAACACTGAAGCTTTCTTT
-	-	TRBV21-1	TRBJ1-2	CASSNRDRNYGYTF	TGTGCCAGCAGCAACCGGGACAGGAACTATGGCTACACCTTC
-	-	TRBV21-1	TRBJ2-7	CASSKVRREGLLEQYF	TGTGCCAGCAGCAAAGTTCGGCGGGAGGGCCTTCTCGAGCAGTACTTC
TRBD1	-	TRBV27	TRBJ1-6	CASSLVQGPLHF	TGTGCCAGCAGTTTAGTACAGGGGCCCCTCCACTTT
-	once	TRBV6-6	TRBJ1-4	CASYQNGGEKLFF	TGTGCCAGCTATCAGAACGGAGGGGAAAAACTGTTTTTT
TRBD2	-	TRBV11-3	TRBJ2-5	CASSLLAGGLGETQYF	TGTGCCAGCAGCTTACTAGCGGGAGGGCTCGGGGAGACCCAGTACTTC
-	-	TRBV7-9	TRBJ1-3	CASSSDRSGNTIYF	TGTGCCAGCAGCTCAGACAGGTCTGGAAACACCATATATTTT